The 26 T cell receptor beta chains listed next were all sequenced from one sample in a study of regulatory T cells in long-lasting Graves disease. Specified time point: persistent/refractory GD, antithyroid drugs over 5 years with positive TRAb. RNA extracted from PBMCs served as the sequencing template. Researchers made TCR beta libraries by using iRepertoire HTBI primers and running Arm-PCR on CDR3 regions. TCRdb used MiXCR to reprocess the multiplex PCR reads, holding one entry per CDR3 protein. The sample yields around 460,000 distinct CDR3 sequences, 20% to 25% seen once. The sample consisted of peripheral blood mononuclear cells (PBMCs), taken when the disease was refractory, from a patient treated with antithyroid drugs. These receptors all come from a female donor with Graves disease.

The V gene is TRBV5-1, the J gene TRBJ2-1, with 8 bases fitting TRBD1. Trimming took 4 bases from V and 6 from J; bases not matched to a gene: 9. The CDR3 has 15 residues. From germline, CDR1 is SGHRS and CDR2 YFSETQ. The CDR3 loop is CASSPGTGPPNEQFF. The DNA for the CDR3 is TGCGCCAGCAGCCCAGGGACAGGCCCACCCAATGAGCAGTTCTTC.

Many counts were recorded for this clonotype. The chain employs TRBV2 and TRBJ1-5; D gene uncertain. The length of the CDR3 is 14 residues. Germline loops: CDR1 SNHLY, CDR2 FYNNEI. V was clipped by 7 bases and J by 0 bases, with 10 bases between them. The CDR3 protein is CASTPVDSNQPQHF. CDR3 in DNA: TGTGCCAGCACGCCAGTCGATAGCAATCAGCCCCAGCATTTT.

CDR3 loop: CASSQVLGSDRPVGGYTF. As DNA, the CDR3 is TGCGCCAGCAGCCAAGTTTTGGGGTCCGACAGGCCCGTCGGTGGCTACACCTTC. The chain combines TRBV4-1 with TRBJ1-2, with D possibly matching TRBD1 (6 bases). The germline gives CDR1 MGHRA, CDR2 YSYEKL. V lost 1 base to trimming and J lost 7 bases, with 25 bases between them. CDR3 length: 18 amino acids.

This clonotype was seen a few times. The CDR3 DNA reads as TGTGCCAGCAGTTTATTGCGAGGGGGCAGTCAGCCCCAGCATTTT. Translated: CASSLLRGGSQPQHF. This chain links TRBV28 with TRBJ1-5, with 7 nucleotides matching TRBD1. With 1 base clipped from V and 6 bases from J, the junction kept 6 bases outside the gene matches. CDR1 is MDHEN and CDR2 is SYDVKM in the germline V gene. The CDR3 is 15 residues long. The full variable domain, its missing parts supplied by reference TRBV28 and TRBJ1-5, is DVKVTQSSRYLVKRTGEKVFLECVQDMDHENMFWYRQDPGLGLRLIYFSYDVKMKEKGDIPEGYSVSREKKERFSLILESASTNQTSMYLCASSLLRGGSQPQHFGDGTRLSIL.

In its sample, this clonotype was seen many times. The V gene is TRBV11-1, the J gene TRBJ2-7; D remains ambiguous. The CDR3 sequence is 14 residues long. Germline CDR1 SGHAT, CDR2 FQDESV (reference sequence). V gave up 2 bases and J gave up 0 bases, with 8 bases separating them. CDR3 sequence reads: CASSLFLASYEQYF. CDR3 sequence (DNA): TGTGCCAGCAGCTTATTTCTGGCCTCCTACGAGCAGTACTTC.

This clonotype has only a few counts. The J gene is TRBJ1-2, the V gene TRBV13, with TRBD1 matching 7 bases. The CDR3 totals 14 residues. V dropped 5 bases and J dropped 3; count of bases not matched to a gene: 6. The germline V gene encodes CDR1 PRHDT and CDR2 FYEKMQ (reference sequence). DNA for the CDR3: TGTGCCAGCAGCCAGGGGACAGCTGACTATGGCTACACCTTC. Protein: CASSQGTADYGYTF.

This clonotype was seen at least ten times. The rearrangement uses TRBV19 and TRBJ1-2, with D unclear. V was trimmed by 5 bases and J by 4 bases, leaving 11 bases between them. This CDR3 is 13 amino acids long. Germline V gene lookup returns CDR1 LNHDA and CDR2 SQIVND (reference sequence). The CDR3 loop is CASSVGFTYGYTF. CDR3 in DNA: TGTGCCAGTAGTGTTGGGTTCACCTATGGCTACACCTTC.

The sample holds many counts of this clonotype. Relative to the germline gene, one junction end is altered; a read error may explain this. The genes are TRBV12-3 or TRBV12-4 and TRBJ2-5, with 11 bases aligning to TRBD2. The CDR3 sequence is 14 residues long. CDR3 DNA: TGTGCCAGCAGATTAGGACTAGCGGGAGAGACCCAGTACTTC. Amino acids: CASRLGLAGETQYF.

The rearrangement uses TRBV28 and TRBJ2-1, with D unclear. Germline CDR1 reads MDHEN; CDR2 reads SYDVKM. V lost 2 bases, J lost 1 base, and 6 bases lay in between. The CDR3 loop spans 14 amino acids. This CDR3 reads CASSLPESYNEQFF. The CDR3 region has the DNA TGTGCCAGCAGTTTACCTGAGTCCTACAATGAGCAGTTCTTC.

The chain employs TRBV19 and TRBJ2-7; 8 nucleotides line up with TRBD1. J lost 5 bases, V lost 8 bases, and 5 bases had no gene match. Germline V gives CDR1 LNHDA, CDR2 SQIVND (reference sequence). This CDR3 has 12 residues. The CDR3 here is CASSTGENEQYF. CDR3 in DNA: TGTGCCAGTTCGACAGGGGAGAACGAGCAGTACTTC.

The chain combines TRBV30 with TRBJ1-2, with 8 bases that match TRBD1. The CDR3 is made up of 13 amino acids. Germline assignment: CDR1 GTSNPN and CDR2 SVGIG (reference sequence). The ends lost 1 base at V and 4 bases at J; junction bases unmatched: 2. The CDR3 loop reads CAWSATGGYGYTF. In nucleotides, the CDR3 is TGTGCCTGGAGTGCCACAGGGGGCTATGGCTACACCTTC. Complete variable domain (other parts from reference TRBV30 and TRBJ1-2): SQTIHQWPATLVQPVGSPLSLECTVEGTSNPNLYWYRQAAGRGLQLLFYSVGIGQISSEVPQNLSASRPQDRQFILSSKKLLLSDSGFYLCAWSATGGYGYTFGSGTRLTVV.

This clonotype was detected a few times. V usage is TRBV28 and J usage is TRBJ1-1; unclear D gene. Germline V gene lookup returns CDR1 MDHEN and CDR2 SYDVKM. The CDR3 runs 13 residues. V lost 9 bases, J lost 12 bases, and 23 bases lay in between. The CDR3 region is CASNIREAGGPFF. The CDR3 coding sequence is TGTGCCAGTAATATACGAGAGGCCGGCGGTCCTTTCTTT.

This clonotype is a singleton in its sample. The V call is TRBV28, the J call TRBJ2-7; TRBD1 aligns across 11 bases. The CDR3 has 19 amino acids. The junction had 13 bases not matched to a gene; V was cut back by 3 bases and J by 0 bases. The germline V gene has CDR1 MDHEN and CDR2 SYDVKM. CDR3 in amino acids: CASSFGVVGTGGSSYEQYF. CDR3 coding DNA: TGTGCCAGCAGTTTTGGGGTTGTGGGGACAGGGGGTTCCTCCTACGAGCAGTACTTC.

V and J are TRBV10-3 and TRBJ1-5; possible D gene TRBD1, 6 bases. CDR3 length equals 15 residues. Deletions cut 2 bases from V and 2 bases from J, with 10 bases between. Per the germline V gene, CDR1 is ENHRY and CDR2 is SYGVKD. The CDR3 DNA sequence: TGTGCCATCAGTGAGGCAGGGGACGGCAATCAGCCCCAGCATTTT. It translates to CAISEAGDGNQPQHF.

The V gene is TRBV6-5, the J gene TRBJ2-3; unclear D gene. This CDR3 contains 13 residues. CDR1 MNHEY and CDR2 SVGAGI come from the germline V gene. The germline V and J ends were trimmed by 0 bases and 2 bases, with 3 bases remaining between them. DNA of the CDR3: TGTGCCAGCAGTTACTCTGACACAGATACGCAGTATTTT. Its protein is CASSYSDTDTQYF.

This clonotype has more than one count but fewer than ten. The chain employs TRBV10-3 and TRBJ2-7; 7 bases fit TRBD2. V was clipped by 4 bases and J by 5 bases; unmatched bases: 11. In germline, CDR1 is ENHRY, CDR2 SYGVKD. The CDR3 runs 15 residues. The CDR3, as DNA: TGTGCCATCAGTGGCGTGGCTGGCGGGAGCAACGAGCAGTACTTC. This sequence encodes CAISGVAGGSNEQYF.

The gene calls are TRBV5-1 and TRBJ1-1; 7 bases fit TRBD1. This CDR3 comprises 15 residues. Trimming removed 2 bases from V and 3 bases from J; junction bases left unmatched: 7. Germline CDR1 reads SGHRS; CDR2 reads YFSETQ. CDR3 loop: CASSFGQASDTEAFF. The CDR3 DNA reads TGCGCCAGCAGCTTTGGACAGGCTTCAGACACTGAAGCTTTCTTT.

Here the CDR3 reads CASSLYDTQYF. As DNA, the CDR3 is TGTGCCAGCAGTTTATATGATACGCAGTATTTT. The chain couples TRBV28 to TRBJ2-3; D remains ambiguous. The CDR3 has 11 residues. The germline V and J ends were trimmed by 1 base and 6 bases, with 2 bases remaining between them. Germline V gives CDR1 MDHEN, CDR2 SYDVKM.

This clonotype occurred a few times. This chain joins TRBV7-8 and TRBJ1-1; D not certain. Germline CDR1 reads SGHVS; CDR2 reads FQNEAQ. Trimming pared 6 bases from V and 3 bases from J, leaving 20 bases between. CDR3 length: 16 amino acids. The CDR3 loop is CASSSRLHLVDTEAFF. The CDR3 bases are TGTGCCAGCAGTTCCCGCTTGCATTTGGTGGACACTGAAGCTTTCTTT.

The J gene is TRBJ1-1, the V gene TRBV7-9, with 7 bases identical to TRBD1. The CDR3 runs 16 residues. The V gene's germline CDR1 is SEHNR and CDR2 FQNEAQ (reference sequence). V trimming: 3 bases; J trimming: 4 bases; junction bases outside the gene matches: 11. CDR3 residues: CASSFGYGEGATEAFF. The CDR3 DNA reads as TGTGCCAGCAGCTTCGGTTACGGGGAGGGGGCCACTGAAGCTTTCTTT.

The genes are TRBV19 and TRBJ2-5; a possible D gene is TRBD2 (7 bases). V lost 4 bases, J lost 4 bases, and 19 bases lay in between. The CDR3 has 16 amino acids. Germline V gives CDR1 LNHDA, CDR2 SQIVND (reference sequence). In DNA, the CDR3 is TGTGCCAGTAGTAATCAAGCAGCCGGGGGGCGAGAGACCCAGTACTTC. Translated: CASSNQAAGGRETQYF.

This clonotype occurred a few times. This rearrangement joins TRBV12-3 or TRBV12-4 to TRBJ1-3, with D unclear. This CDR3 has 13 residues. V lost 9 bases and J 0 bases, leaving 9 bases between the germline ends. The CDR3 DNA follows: TGTGCCAGTATTAGTCGCTCTGGAAACACCATATATTTT. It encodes CASISRSGNTIYF.

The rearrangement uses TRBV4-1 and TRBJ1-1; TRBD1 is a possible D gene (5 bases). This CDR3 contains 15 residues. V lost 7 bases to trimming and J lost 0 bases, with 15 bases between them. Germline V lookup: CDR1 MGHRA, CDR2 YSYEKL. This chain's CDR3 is CASTPPGRLNTEAFF. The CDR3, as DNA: TGCGCCAGCACCCCTCCGGGACGCCTGAACACTGAAGCTTTCTTT.

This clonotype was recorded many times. CDR3 DNA: TGTGCCAGCAGCCCCGGGACAGTTAATCCCGGCAAAAACATTCAGTACTTC. Protein: CASSPGTVNPGKNIQYF. This sequence joins TRBV12-3 or TRBV12-4 and TRBJ2-4, with 7 bases matching TRBD1. CDR3 length: 17 residues. After removal of 6 bases from V and 3 bases from J, the junction contained 14 bases not matched to a gene.

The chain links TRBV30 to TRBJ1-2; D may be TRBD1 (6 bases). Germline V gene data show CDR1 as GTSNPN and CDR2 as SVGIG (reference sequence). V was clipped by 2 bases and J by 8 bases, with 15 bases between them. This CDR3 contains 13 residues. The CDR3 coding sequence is TGTGCCTGGAGTTATCCAGGGGTGGGAGGCTACACCTTC. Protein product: CAWSYPGVGGYTF.

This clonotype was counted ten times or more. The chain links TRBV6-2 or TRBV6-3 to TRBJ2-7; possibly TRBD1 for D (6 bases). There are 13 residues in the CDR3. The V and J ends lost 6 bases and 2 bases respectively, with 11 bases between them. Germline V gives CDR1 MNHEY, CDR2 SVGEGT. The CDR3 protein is CASRQGRTYEQYF. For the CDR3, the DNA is TGTGCCAGCAGACAGGGAAGGACCTACGAGCAGTACTTC.